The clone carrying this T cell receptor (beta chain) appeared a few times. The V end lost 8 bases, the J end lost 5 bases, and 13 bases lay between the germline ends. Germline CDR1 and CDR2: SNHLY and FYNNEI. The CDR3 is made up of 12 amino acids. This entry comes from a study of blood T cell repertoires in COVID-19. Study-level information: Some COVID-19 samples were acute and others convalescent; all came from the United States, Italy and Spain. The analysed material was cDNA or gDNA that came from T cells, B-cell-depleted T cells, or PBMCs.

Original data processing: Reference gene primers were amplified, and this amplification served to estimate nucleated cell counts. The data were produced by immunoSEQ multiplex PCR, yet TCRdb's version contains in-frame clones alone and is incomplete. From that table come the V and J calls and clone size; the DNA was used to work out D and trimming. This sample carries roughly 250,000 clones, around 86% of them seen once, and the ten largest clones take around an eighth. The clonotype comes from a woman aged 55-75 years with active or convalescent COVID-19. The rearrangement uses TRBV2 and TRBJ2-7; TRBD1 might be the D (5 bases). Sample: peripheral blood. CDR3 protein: CASDQGRDEQYF. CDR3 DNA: TGTGCCAGCGACCAGGGTAGGGACGAGCAGTACTTC.